This T cell receptor beta chain comes out of a study of tumor-infiltrating lymphocytes in primary liver carcinoma. Study findings and constraints: For tumor-adjacent and tumor-blood pairs, overlap was less than that seen for tumor region pairs.

TCR beta cDNA was prepared out of approximately 470 ng total RNA by means of a constant-region primer. Employing slightly modified ARM-PCR, three nested multiplex PCR rounds were run, and these gave rise to the TCR beta libraries. Researchers ran the first two PCR rounds for about 11 cycles each with TRBV1-TRBV30 forward primers and a C-beta reverse primer. TCRdb recomputed calls from the multiplex PCR reads with MiXCR, one row per CDR3 protein. The sample has about 350,000 distinct CDR3 sequences; less than 75% are singletons. RNA isolated from unsorted whole blood supplied the blood RNA, with germline DNA also extracted. Blood samples of 3.5 to 4 milliliters were drawn preoperatively. CDR1 is SGHAT, CDR2 FQNNGV, per germline. The CDR3 is 15 amino acids. For this clonotype: Its antigen is still unknown. An end of the junction differs from the germline gene, which may be a read error.

The V call is TRBV11-2, the J call TRBJ2-1; tentative D call: TRBD1 (5 bases). The clonotype was recovered from a man aged 35 to 55 with primary liver carcinoma and hepatitis B virus infection. Input material: peripheral blood. This CDR3 is CAGSLGIGAYNEQFF. The CDR3 region has the DNA TGTGCCGGCAGCCTTGGGATAGGGGCCTACAATGAGCAGTTCTTC.